This T cell receptor (beta chain) was documented in a study of circulating and synovial CD4+ cells in juvenile arthritis. Trimming took off 7 bases at V and 5 bases at J, with 15 bases between the two ends. Germline V gives CDR1 SNHLY, CDR2 FYNNEI. This CDR3 has 14 residues. Repertoires were generated with immunoSEQ multiplex PCR, while TCRdb's copy carries only in-frame clones and drops some. The sample shows tens of thousands of clones, around 95% of them seen only once. Sequencing input: CD4+ T cells from blood. The sequence derives from a human donor with juvenile idiopathic arthritis. V usage is TRBV2 and J usage is TRBJ2-1; no definite D call. The CDR3 here is CASTLLGVHNEQFF. The DNA of the CDR3 is TGTGCCAGCACACTTCTAGGCGTCCACAATGAGCAGTTCTTC.